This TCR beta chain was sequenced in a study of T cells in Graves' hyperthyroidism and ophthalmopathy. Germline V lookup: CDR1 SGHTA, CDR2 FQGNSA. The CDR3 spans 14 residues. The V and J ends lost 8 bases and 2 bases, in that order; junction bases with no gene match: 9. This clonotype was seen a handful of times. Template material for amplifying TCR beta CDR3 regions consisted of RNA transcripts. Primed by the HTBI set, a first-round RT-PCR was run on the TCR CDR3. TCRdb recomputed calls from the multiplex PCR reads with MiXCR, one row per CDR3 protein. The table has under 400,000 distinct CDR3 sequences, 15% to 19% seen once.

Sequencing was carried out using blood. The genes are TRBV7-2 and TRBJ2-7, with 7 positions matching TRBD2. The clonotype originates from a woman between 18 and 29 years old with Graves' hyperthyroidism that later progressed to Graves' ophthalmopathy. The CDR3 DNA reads TGTGCCAGCGGTTTTGGGACTACTCCCTACGAGCAGTACTTC. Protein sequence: CASGFGTTPYEQYF.